This T cell receptor beta chain was retrieved from a study of breast tumors, draining lymph nodes, adjacent tissues. Study outcomes and limitations: Tumor and nontumor repertoires were significantly more similar in luminal-like than in basal-like breast cancer. Tumor TCR diversity was below lymph nodes but above nontumor tissue. Data only fit, rather than demonstrated, lymph node origin of most tumor T cells.

This clonotype was counted at least ten times. Its target is not known. The CDR3 extends over 16 amino acids. Germline-derived CDR1 and CDR2 are SNHLY and FYNNEI. V was clipped by 6 bases and J by 4 bases; unmatched bases: 14. TCRdb re-called the multiplex PCR reads with MiXCR, one entry per CDR3 protein. The sample includes about 270,000 distinct CDR3 sequences, under 35% seen only once; the top ten take roughly 1.2%. Axillary draining lymph nodes of breast cancer patients supplied the node samples. The sequence came from a female donor with breast cancer. Some clones in this sample may be carry-over from other donors' samples. The sample taken for sequencing was axillary lymph node tissue. This chain uses TRBV2 with TRBJ2-5, with 7 bases fitting TRBD2. CDR3 in amino acids: CASRVLGGRRRETQYF. The DNA of the CDR3 is TGTGCCAGCAGGGTTCTTGGCGGGAGACGTCGAGAGACCCAGTACTTC.